A single sample gave rise to the 20 T cell receptor beta chains below, sequenced in a study of molecular identifiers for immune sequencing clone quantification. MiXCR was run by TCRdb on the PCR reads, yielding one entry per CDR3 protein. The sample lists under 100,000 distinct CDR3 sequences, approximately 23% occurring once. Material for sequencing was naive CD8+ T cells from blood, with Jurkat cell RNA spiked in. Subset here: FACS-sorted CD8+CD4-CCR7+CD45RA+ naive T cells. These receptors all stem from a human donor in good health. Some libraries in this study had Jurkat cell RNA spiked in.

In regard to this clonotype: A much larger clone differs from this one at a single base, so this may be a read error. The chain combines TRBV6-1 with TRBJ1-1; tentative D call: TRBD1 (5 bases). The CDR3 has 14 residues. Trimming shortened V by 3 bases and J by 5 bases, and 13 bases separated the two germline ends. Germline lookup yields CDR1 MNHNS and CDR2 SASEGT. CDR3 loop: CASSDVGARTEAFF. CDR3 sequence (DNA): TGTGCCAGCAGTGACGTTGGGGCCCGGACTGAAGCTTTCTTT.

V usage is TRBV6-2 or TRBV6-3 and J usage is TRBJ2-2; 9 nucleotides align to TRBD2. Per the germline V gene, CDR1 is MNHEY and CDR2 is SVGEGT. V shed 8 bases and J 3 bases; nucleotides not matched to a gene: 7. The CDR3 covers 15 residues. The DNA for the CDR3 is TGTGCCAGCGGCTGGGGACTAGCTTACACCGGGGAGCTGTTTTTT. It encodes CASGWGLAYTGELFF.

This clonotype was found many times. The chain uses TRBV6-6 and TRBJ2-2; no clear D gene. From germline, CDR1 is MNHNY and CDR2 SVGAGI (reference sequence). V lost 4 bases, J lost 1 base, and 7 bases lay in between. The CDR3 totals 14 residues. CDR3 nucleotide sequence: TGTGCCAGCAGTTTACCTAGGAACACCGGGGAGCTGTTTTTT. Its protein product is CASSLPRNTGELFF.

V and J are TRBV20-1 and TRBJ2-7; 7 bases agree with TRBD1. Germline V gene lookup returns CDR1 DFQATT and CDR2 SNEGSKA (reference sequence). V was clipped by 5 bases and J by 4 bases; unmatched bases: 11. This CDR3 is 14 amino acids long. Here the CDR3 DNA reads TGCAGTGCTTCCCCCACGACAGGGCGGTACGAGCAGTACTTC. It translates to CSASPTTGRYEQYF.

Concerning this clonotype itself: One base away lies a much larger clone, so this may be a sequencing read error. The chain recombines TRBV9 with TRBJ2-2, with D maybe TRBD2 (6 bases). CDR3 length: 12 amino acids. Germline V lookup: CDR1 SGDLS, CDR2 YYNGEE. CDR3 sequence (DNA): TGTGCCAGCAGCCCAGGAGCCGGGGGGCTGTTTTTT. Protein product: CASSPGAGGLFF.

This clonotype was detected ten times or more. The chain combines TRBV5-6 with TRBJ1-5; the D gene is possibly TRBD1 (5 bases). The germline V and J ends were trimmed by 1 base and 6 bases, with 14 bases remaining between them. Per the germline V gene, CDR1 is SGHDT and CDR2 is YYEEEE. The CDR3 is made up of 15 amino acids. In DNA form, the CDR3 reads TGTGCCAGCAGCTTGTGGATAACCGGGGGTCAGCCCCAGCATTTT. It translates to CASSLWITGGQPQHF. Based on the CDR3 plus reference TRBV5-6 and TRBJ1-5, the full variable domain is DAGVTQSPTHLIKTRGQQVTLRCSPKSGHDTVSWYQQALGQGPQFIFQYYEEEERQRGNFPDRFSGHQFPNYSSELNVNALLLGDSALYLCASSLWITGGQPQHFGDGTRLSIL.

This clonotype was recorded many times. The rearrangement links TRBV6-5 to TRBJ2-3; the D gene is possibly TRBD2 (6 bases). The CDR3 contains 15 residues. Germline values: CDR1 MNHEY, CDR2 SVGAGI. V lost 6 bases and J 3 bases, leaving 16 bases between the germline ends. This CDR3 is CASSPHFSGTDTQYF. In DNA, the CDR3 is TGTGCCAGCAGCCCGCACTTTAGCGGAACAGATACGCAGTATTTT.

This clonotype was seen a few times. The chain uses TRBV4-3 and TRBJ2-3; D is possibly TRBD2 (6 bases). The CDR3 consists of 15 residues. Trimming pared 0 bases from V and 3 bases from J, leaving 10 bases between. CDR1 is LGHNA, CDR2 YSLEER, per germline. The CDR3 loop reads CASSQETGVTDTQYF. The CDR3 bases are TGCGCCAGCAGCCAAGAAACGGGAGTTACAGATACGCAGTATTTT.

CDR3 DNA sequence: TGTGCCAGCAGCAAACATCGTGGCGGCTGCGAGCAGTACTTC. Its protein is CASSKHRGGCEQYF. The chain carries TRBV14 and TRBJ2-7, with D uncertain. Looked up from germline, CDR1 is SGHDN and CDR2 is FVKESK. V lost 5 bases to trimming and J lost 6 bases, with 17 bases between them. The CDR3 covers 14 residues.

Concerning this clonotype: A much larger clone differs from this one at a single base, so this may be a read error. The rearrangement uses TRBV4-1 and TRBJ1-1; 7 bases line up with TRBD1. The CDR3 length is 15 residues. Germline CDR1 reads MGHRA; CDR2 reads YSYEKL. The CDR3 DNA reads as TGCGCCAGCAGCCAGAACACAGGGGAAGGCACTAAAGCTTTCTTT. Translating it yields CASSQNTGEGTKAFF.

The chain has TRBV7-6 and TRBJ2-3; D remains ambiguous. Germline CDR1 reads SGHVS; CDR2 reads FNYEAQ. The CDR3 totals 13 residues. The V end was cut by 5 bases, the J end by 6 bases, with 12 bases between. Here the CDR3 DNA reads TGTGCCAGCAGCCGAAAACTTGGGGATACGCAGTATTTT. Translating it yields CASSRKLGDTQYF.

This clonotype has more than one count but fewer than ten. This sequence joins TRBV4-2 and TRBJ1-5, with D perhaps TRBD1 (5 bases). CDR3 length: 16 residues. Germline CDR1 and CDR2: LGHNA and YNFKEQ. V was pared by 4 bases and J by 8 bases, with 21 bases between. The CDR3 sequence: CASSPTKGPASEPQHF. The CDR3, as DNA: TGTGCCAGCAGCCCTACCAAGGGGCCTGCTAGTGAGCCCCAGCATTTT.

This sequence joins TRBV19 and TRBJ2-2, with a weak D call TRBD1 (6 bases). Between the trimmed V and J ends, which lost 3 bases and 2 bases, there was a span of 10 bases. CDR1 LNHDA and CDR2 SQIVND come from the germline V gene (reference sequence). This CDR3 is built from 15 residues. Here the CDR3 DNA reads TGTGCCAGTAGTATCCTGACAGGAAACACCGGGGAGCTGTTTTTT. Its protein product is CASSILTGNTGELFF.

A few counts support this clonotype. The chain is built from TRBV13 and TRBJ2-3; no clear D gene. V was cut by 5 bases and J by 2 bases, with 5 bases left in between. The CDR3 runs 12 residues. Germline loops: CDR1 PRHDT, CDR2 FYEKMQ (reference sequence). DNA of the CDR3: TGTGCCAGCAGCCTCCACACAGATACGCAGTATTTT. As protein: CASSLHTDTQYF.

V and J are TRBV12-3 or TRBV12-4 and TRBJ2-1; 7 bases map to TRBD1. The length of the CDR3 is 13 residues. Trimming at V came to 11 bases and at J to 6 bases, leaving 10 bases not matched to a gene. The CDR3 region has the DNA TGTGCCGAAGGTGGGGCAGGGGGCAATGAGCAGTTCTTC. Translation: CAEGGAGGNEQFF.

The J gene is TRBJ2-2, the V gene TRBV7-9, with unresolved D. V was clipped by 9 bases and J by 5 bases, with 13 bases between them. The germline V gene encodes CDR1 SEHNR and CDR2 FQNEAQ (reference sequence). This CDR3 is 13 amino acids long. The CDR3 here is CARNQLKTGELFF. The CDR3 DNA is TGTGCCAGAAATCAGTTAAAGACCGGGGAGCTGTTTTTT.

This clonotype was counted ten times or more. The CDR3 region is CASSEGLGQAVTDTQYF. DNA for the CDR3: TGTGCCAGCAGTGAAGGACTGGGACAGGCTGTGACAGATACGCAGTATTTT. The J gene is TRBJ2-3, the V gene TRBV6-1; 8 bases are shared with TRBD1. CDR1 and CDR2 (germline): MNHNS, SASEGT. Unmatched junction bases numbered 9, after V lost 1 base and J lost 3 bases. There are 17 residues in the CDR3.

The chain is built from TRBV6-5 and TRBJ2-7; no firm D call. This CDR3 spans 15 amino acids. CDR1 is MNHEY, CDR2 SVGAGI, per germline. V gave up 0 bases and J gave up 4 bases, with 13 bases separating them. This CDR3 reads CASSYSHGFTYEQYF. In DNA, the CDR3 is TGTGCCAGCAGTTACTCCCACGGGTTTACTTACGAGCAGTACTTC.

Turning to this clonotype: This may come from a read error, since a much larger clone is one base off. This chain connects TRBV7-2 to TRBJ2-7; TRBD2 is a possible D gene (5 bases). CDR3 size: 16 residues. V lost 5 bases, J lost 3 bases, and 20 bases lay in between. From germline, CDR1 is SGHTA and CDR2 FQGNSA. CDR3 amino acids: CASSLDRAPGNYEQYF. The CDR3 coding sequence is TGTGCCAGCAGCCTCGATCGGGCCCCGGGAAACTACGAGCAGTACTTC. Using reference TRBV7-2 and TRBJ2-7 for the parts outside the CDR3, the full variable domain is GAGVSQSPSNKVTEKGKDVELRCDPISGHTALYWYRQSLGQGLEFLIYFQGNSAPDKSGLPSDRFSAERTGGSVSTLTIQRTQQEDSAVYLCASSLDRAPGNYEQYFGPGTRLTVT.

The rearrangement joins TRBV6-2 or TRBV6-3 to TRBJ2-7; tentative D call: TRBD2 (6 bases). V was trimmed by 7 bases and J by 1 base, leaving 20 bases between them. The CDR3 is made up of 16 amino acids. Germline CDR1 and CDR2: MNHEY and SVGEGT. Here the CDR3 DNA reads TGTGCCAGCAAGCCGCCGGCAGGCGGGACTTCCTACGAGCAGTACTTC. Translating it yields CASKPPAGGTSYEQYF.